The 27 T cell receptor beta chains given below trace back to one sample, sequenced in a study of T-cell memory formation after mild COVID-19. A single record per CDR3 protein comes from TCRdb applying MiXCR to the 5' RACE reads. The table records 150,000 to 200,000 distinct CDR3 sequences, less than 20% of them present only once. The specimen sequenced was PBMCs or a T cell subset sorted from them (not recorded which). The receptors shown here come from a man younger than 35 who had mild COVID-19 (a few samples of this study predate the infection). Cell type and time point are not known.

This clonotype has ten or more counts. The rearrangement uses TRBV7-2 and TRBJ2-7; 9 positions agree with TRBD2. CDR1 and CDR2 from the germline V gene are SGHTA and FQGNSA. V gave up 3 bases and J gave up 0 bases; unmatched junction bases: 3. This CDR3 spans 15 amino acids. The CDR3 sequence: CASSLTSGSSYEQYV. The CDR3 DNA reads as TGTGCCAGCAGCTTGACTAGCGGTAGCTCCTACGAGCAGTACGTC.

This clonotype showed up just a few times. The chain has TRBV12-3 or TRBV12-4 and TRBJ1-6; 7 nucleotides align to TRBD1. V lost 8 bases to trimming and J lost 11 bases; unmatched junction nucleotides: 12. This CDR3 is 14 amino acids long. CDR3 sequence reads: CASVSGTERTPLHF. The CDR3 coding sequence is TGTGCCAGCGTCTCCGGGACAGAAAGAACACCCCTCCACTTT.

This clonotype has a handful of counts. An end of the junction does not agree with germline; a read error may underlie this. The V and J genes are TRBV7-2 and TRBJ2-4, with 10 bases lining up with TRBD2. CDR3 length equals 15 residues. Per germline, CDR1 SGHTA and CDR2 FQGNSA. The CDR3 bases are TGTGCCAGCGGCTTAGCGGGGGGCCAGGACAACATTCAGTACTTC. It yields the protein CASGLAGGQDNIQYF.

This clonotype has just a few counts. This rearrangement joins TRBV7-9 to TRBJ1-6; D is uncertain. Trimming took 6 bases from V and 13 from J, leaving 13 bases between them. This CDR3 has 12 residues. CDR1 SEHNR and CDR2 FQNEAQ come from the germline V gene (reference sequence). CDR3 sequence (DNA): TGTGCCAGCAGTAGTAATCTCCGGCCCCTCCACTTT. Translating it yields CASSSNLRPLHF.

The V call is TRBV25-1, the J call TRBJ1-1; D remains unclear. The V end lost 3 bases, the J end lost 1 base, and 9 bases lay between the germline ends. The CDR3 contains 14 residues. Per the germline V gene, CDR1 is MGHDK and CDR2 is SYGVNS. The chain's CDR3 is CASSEGFRNTEAFF. DNA for the CDR3: TGTGCCAGCAGTGAGGGATTTCGGAACACTGAAGCTTTCTTT.

The sample holds a few counts of this clonotype. The V and J genes are TRBV27 and TRBJ1-1; D is possibly TRBD1 (6 bases). V was pared by 7 bases and J by 5 bases, with 20 bases between. Germline values: CDR1 MNHEY, CDR2 SMNVEV (reference sequence). The CDR3 has 15 amino acids. The CDR3 DNA sequence: TGTGCCAGCACCTCGCGACCCAGGGGAGGGACTGAAGCTTTCTTT. Residues: CASTSRPRGGTEAFF.

This clonotype came up a few times. The rearrangement uses TRBV7-9 and TRBJ1-3, with 8 positions matching TRBD1. V lost 4 bases to trimming and J lost 3 bases; unmatched junction nucleotides: 8. This CDR3 comprises 16 residues. CDR1 SEHNR and CDR2 FQNEAQ come from the germline V gene (reference sequence). The CDR3 sequence is CASSYRTGISGNTIYF. DNA for the CDR3: TGTGCCAGCAGCTACCGGACAGGGATTAGTGGAAACACCATATATTTT.

V gene TRBV2 combines with J gene TRBJ2-5, with a tentative D call TRBD2 (8 bases). This CDR3 has 16 amino acids. V was trimmed by 6 bases and J by 5 bases, leaving 22 bases between them. From germline, CDR1 is SNHLY and CDR2 FYNNEI. The CDR3 bases are TGTGCCAGCAGCCCAGGGGGGGGACTAGAATTCGAGACCCAGTACTTC. The encoded protein is CASSPGGGLEFETQYF.

In its sample, this clonotype was seen a few times. This chain uses TRBV7-9 with TRBJ1-4, with unresolved D. Trimming cost V 6 bases and J 5 bases, with 7 bases left between them. CDR3 length equals 12 residues. Per the germline V gene, CDR1 is SEHNR and CDR2 is FQNEAQ (reference sequence). CDR3 residues: CASRGGNEKLFF. As DNA, the CDR3 is TGTGCCAGCAGGGGAGGGAATGAAAAACTGTTTTTT.

Many counts were recorded for this clonotype. The CDR3 region has the DNA TGCAGTGCTAGAGATCCGGGTAGCGGGGGGGCCGCGGATACGCAGTATTTT. As protein: CSARDPGSGGAADTQYF. The chain couples TRBV20-1 to TRBJ2-3; 11 bases line up with TRBD2. The CDR3 has 17 amino acids. Germline assignment: CDR1 DFQATT and CDR2 SNEGSKA (reference sequence). Unmatched junction bases numbered 11, after V lost 0 bases and J lost 6 bases.

This chain joins TRBV7-2 and TRBJ1-5, with D perhaps matching TRBD1 (5 bases). V was trimmed by 3 bases and J by 7 bases, leaving 10 bases between them. The CDR3 runs to 13 residues. Germline loops: CDR1 SGHTA, CDR2 FQGNSA. CDR3 sequence reads: CASSLGVRQPQHF. The CDR3, as DNA: TGTGCCAGCAGCTTGGGGGTACGGCAGCCCCAGCATTTT.

This chain joins TRBV12-3 or TRBV12-4 and TRBJ1-2; maybe TRBD1 (5 bases). The CDR3 is 13 residues long. The V end lost 5 bases, the J end lost 6 bases, and 13 bases lay between the germline ends. The CDR3: CASSTSGRDGYTF. CDR3 sequence (DNA): TGTGCCAGCAGTACCTCAGGGCGAGATGGCTACACCTTC.

This clonotype was observed at least ten times. The rearrangement links TRBV27 to TRBJ2-5; 9 bases fit TRBD1. The CDR3 is 14 amino acids. With V trimmed by 6 bases and J by 9 bases, 11 bases remained unmatched. CDR1 and CDR2 (germline): MNHEY, SMNVEV (reference sequence). The CDR3 nucleotides are TGTGCCAGCAGCTTACAGGGACAGGGTATCGCCCAGTACTTC. Translated, it gives CASSLQGQGIAQYF.

The rearrangement uses TRBV10-3 and TRBJ2-3; TRBD1 might be the D (6 bases). Trimming removed 4 bases from V and 5 bases from J, with 10 bases in between. The CDR3 consists of 13 residues. Per germline, CDR1 ENHRY and CDR2 SYGVKD. The CDR3, as DNA: TGTGCCATCAGTGGGGACACACGAGATACGCAGTATTTT. Amino acids: CAISGDTRDTQYF.

This chain uses TRBV20-1 with TRBJ1-5; D uncertain. The CDR3 is 13 amino acids. V was clipped by 6 bases and J by 4 bases, with 13 bases between them. The germline V gene encodes CDR1 DFQATT and CDR2 SNEGSKA (reference sequence). CDR3 protein: CSASKEANQPQHF. CDR3 DNA sequence: TGCAGTGCGTCGAAGGAGGCTAATCAGCCCCAGCATTTT.

The rearrangement uses TRBV7-8 and TRBJ1-1; possibly TRBD1 for D (5 bases). The V end lost 5 bases, the J end lost 1 base, and 20 bases lay between the germline ends. The germline CDR1 and CDR2 sequences are SGHVS and FQNEAQ. The CDR3 runs to 17 residues. CDR3 coding DNA: TGTGCCAGCAGCCTAGGTCGAAGGACAAGAGAGAACACTGAAGCTTTCTTT. This translates into CASSLGRRTRENTEAFF. The variable domain in full, completed from reference TRBV7-8 and TRBJ1-1, reads GAGVSQSPRYKVAKRGQDVALRCDPISGHVSLFWYQQALGQGPEFLTYFQNEAQLDKSGLPSDRFFAERPEGSVSTLKIQRTQQEDSAVYLCASSLGRRTRENTEAFFGQGTRLTVV.

V usage is TRBV5-1 and J usage is TRBJ2-3; D remains ambiguous. V was cut by 0 bases and J by 0 bases, with 11 bases left in between. This CDR3 is built from 16 residues. CDR1 and CDR2 from the germline V gene are SGHRS and YFSETQ. The CDR3 here is CASSLASTDSTDTQYF. In DNA, the CDR3 is TGCGCCAGCAGCTTGGCCTCAACGGATAGCACAGATACGCAGTATTTT. Together with reference TRBV5-1 and TRBJ2-3, the CDR3 gives the full variable domain: KAGVTQTPRYLIKTRGQQVTLSCSPISGHRSVSWYQQTPGQGLQFLFEYFSETQRNKGNFPGRFSGRQFSNSRSEMNVSTLELGDSALYLCASSLASTDSTDTQYFGPGTRLTVL.

This chain joins TRBV29-1 and TRBJ1-1, with D possibly being TRBD1 (5 bases). This CDR3 spans 11 amino acids. V lost 7 bases and J lost 13, with 19 bases in between. CDR1 SQVTM and CDR2 ANQGSEA come from the germline V gene. CDR3: CSAFTGGFGFF. The DNA for the CDR3 is TGCAGCGCCTTTACAGGCGGGTTCGGTTTCTTT.

The chain links TRBV6-5 to TRBJ1-6, with TRBD1 matching over 7 bases. The CDR3 totals 16 residues. CDR1 is MNHEY, CDR2 SVGAGI, per germline. V lost 6 bases to trimming and J lost 4 bases; unmatched junction nucleotides: 9. CDR3 residues: CASRPLGTAYNSPLHF. The CDR3 nucleotides read TGTGCCAGCAGGCCATTGGGGACAGCGTATAATTCACCCCTCCACTTT.

This clonotype has at least ten counts. This chain joins TRBV12-3 or TRBV12-4 and TRBJ2-3, with 7 bases fitting TRBD2. This CDR3 is 14 amino acids long. With 3 bases clipped from V and 0 bases from J, the junction kept 0 bases outside the gene matches. Here the CDR3 DNA reads TGTGCCAGCAGTTTTAGCGGGAGCACAGATACGCAGTATTTT. It codes for CASSFSGSTDTQYF.

This chain uses TRBV9 with TRBJ1-1; TRBD1 is a possible D gene (5 bases). The CDR3 runs to 16 residues. CDR1 SGDLS and CDR2 YYNGEE come from the germline V gene. V was clipped by 4 bases and J by 5 bases, with 21 bases between them. The CDR3 region is CASSQFGAGQGTEAFF. The CDR3 nucleotides are TGTGCCAGCAGCCAATTTGGGGCAGGGCAAGGGACTGAAGCTTTCTTT.

The chain carries TRBV6-2 or TRBV6-3 and TRBJ1-6; 7 bases are a match to TRBD1. Trimming at V came to 6 bases and at J to 0 bases, leaving 11 bases not matched to a gene. From germline, CDR1 is MNHEY and CDR2 SVGEGT. The CDR3 spans 18 residues. The CDR3: CASRPEDRISSYNSPLHF. The CDR3 DNA reads as TGTGCCAGCAGGCCTGAGGACAGGATAAGCTCCTATAATTCACCCCTCCACTTT.

This clonotype was recorded a few times. The chain couples TRBV27 to TRBJ1-1; D is ambiguous. The CDR3 is 15 amino acids. Germline V gives CDR1 MNHEY, CDR2 SMNVEV (reference sequence). V lost 3 bases and J 1 base, leaving 12 bases between the germline ends. CDR3 nucleotides: TGTGCCAGCAGTTTTTACCCCCGCAGGAACACTGAAGCTTTCTTT. Protein product: CASSFYPRRNTEAFF.

V is TRBV5-1 and J is TRBJ1-2, with unresolved D. In germline, CDR1 is SGHRS, CDR2 YFSETQ. Trimming pared 7 bases from V and 3 bases from J, leaving 16 bases between. This CDR3 region has 14 residues. CDR3 in DNA: TGCGCCAGCCGCCCCAGCGAGGGAGACTATGGCTACACCTTC. Amino acid sequence: CASRPSEGDYGYTF.

The chain is built from TRBV5-4 and TRBJ2-1, with TRBD2 matching 14 bases. There are 16 residues in the CDR3. The germline gives CDR1 SGHNT, CDR2 YYREEE (reference sequence). Unmatched junction bases numbered 7, after V lost 4 bases and J lost 7 bases. CDR3 sequence reads: CASSPGLAGVDNEQFF. The CDR3 bases are TGTGCCAGCAGCCCGGGACTAGCGGGGGTAGATAATGAGCAGTTCTTC.

This clonotype was detected only a few times. V gene TRBV7-2 combines with J gene TRBJ2-1; 9 positions match TRBD2. CDR3 length: 18 amino acids. Germline V gene data show CDR1 as SGHTA and CDR2 as FQGNSA. V was pared by 0 bases and J by 9 bases, with 15 bases of the junction left unmatched. The CDR3 DNA sequence: TGTGCCAGCAGCTTAGCGATTTTGGCGGGGGGGCTCTTTTTTGAGCAGTTCTTC. Translating gives CASSLAILAGGLFFEQFF.

This clonotype was recorded a few times. This chain links TRBV7-9 with TRBJ2-2; 7 bases match TRBD2. Germline-derived CDR1 and CDR2 are SEHNR and FQNEAQ (reference sequence). The CDR3 is made up of 15 amino acids. V lost 5 bases to trimming and J lost 2 bases; unmatched junction nucleotides: 5. As DNA, the CDR3 is TGTGCCAGCAGCCGAGCGGGGCCAAACACCGGGGAGCTGTTTTTT. This encodes CASSRAGPNTGELFF.